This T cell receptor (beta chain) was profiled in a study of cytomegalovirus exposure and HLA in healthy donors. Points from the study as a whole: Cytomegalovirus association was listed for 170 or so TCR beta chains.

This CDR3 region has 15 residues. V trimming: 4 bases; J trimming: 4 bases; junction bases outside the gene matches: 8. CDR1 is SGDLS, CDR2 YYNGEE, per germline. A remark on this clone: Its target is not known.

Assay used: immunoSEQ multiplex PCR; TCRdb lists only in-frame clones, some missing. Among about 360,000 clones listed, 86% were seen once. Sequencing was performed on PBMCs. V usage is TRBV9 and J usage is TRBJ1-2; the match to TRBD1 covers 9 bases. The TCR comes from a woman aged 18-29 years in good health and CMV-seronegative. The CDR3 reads CASSPGTGSGYGYTF. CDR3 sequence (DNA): TGTGCCAGCAGCCCCGGGACAGGGTCGGGCTATGGCTACACCTTC.